This TCR beta chain appears in the sequencing data of a study of response to subunit inactivated influenza vaccine (dated by TCRdb to the late 2010s). Regarding the study in general: Deep quantitative profiling of the T cell receptor repertoire was used in the study to follow responses to a trivalent subunit inactivated influenza vaccine.

The library was generated by RT-PCR. Reads for this sample came from an Illumina HiSeq 2500. The public reads were quality trimmed at Q25 with fastp and then assembled into clones with MiXCR by TCRdb, keeping productive beta chains. Rows matching on CDR3 protein sequence are summarized as one entry with the most common DNA and genes. The sample data list about half a million distinct CDR3 sequences, and 25% of these were observed just once. Over 1.5% of the sample rests with the top ten. The CDR3 starts with the cysteine, ends with the phenylalanine, and has 16 residues. Here the CDR3 DNA is all that survives: 48 bases in frame from base 1. In the germline V gene, CDR1 corresponds to LGHNA and CDR2 to YNFKEQ. Here V drops 1 base and J drops 4 bases, and the junction holds 2 bases not matched to any gene. This clonotype was found a few times. No antigen is known for it. Per-base quality was not reported, and no clone a single base away is much larger than it.

Overall study outcomes, separate from this receptor: It was suggested by the authors that each seasonal influenza vaccination may recruit only a limited number of new T cells.

This sequence originates from a man aged 45-65 years who received an inactivated influenza vaccine. Donor details come from another sample of the same person, matched by shared clones. The chain is assembled from TRBV4-2 and TRBJ2-1, with 12 junctional bases fitting TRBD2. The sample was CD4+ T cells sorted from PBMCs, taken less than 6 days after vaccination. The CDR3 in this case is CASSQALAGGYNEQFF. The nucleotides read TGTGCCAGCAGCCAAGCCCTAGCGGGAGGGTACAATGAGCAGTTCTTC.